The 10 T cell receptor beta chains below were found in one sample sequenced in a study of siplizumab effects on memory and regulatory T cells. TCRdb's copy holds only in-frame clones and misses some; the assay was immunoSEQ multiplex PCR. This sample has approximately 60,000 clones, with approximately 79% found just once. The sequencing sample was made of memory CD4+ T cells sorted from blood. These receptors were taken from a human donor in good health.

The chain combines TRBV6-5 with TRBJ2-7; D is undetermined. V was cut by 2 bases and J by 7 bases, with 9 bases left in between. This CDR3 comprises 12 residues. The germline V gene encodes CDR1 MNHEY and CDR2 SVGAGI. The CDR3 sequence is CASSYNTGEQYF. The CDR3 nucleotides read TGTGCCAGCAGTTACAATACCGGGGAGCAGTACTTC.

V usage is TRBV6-5 and J usage is TRBJ1-1, with no clear D. The CDR3 contains 12 residues. Trimming took 5 bases from V and 2 from J, leaving 6 bases between them. The V gene's germline CDR1 is MNHEY and CDR2 SVGAGI. The CDR3: CASSVGNTEAFF. The CDR3 DNA follows: TGTGCCAGCAGTGTCGGAAACACTGAAGCTTTCTTT.

The chain uses TRBV5-4 and TRBJ2-3; the D is unclear. Between the trimmed V and J ends, which lost 7 bases and 8 bases, there was a span of 17 bases. The CDR3 contains 13 residues. The germline gives CDR1 SGHNT, CDR2 YYREEE (reference sequence). The CDR3 here is CASLSTDFATQYF. CDR3 nucleotides: TGTGCCAGCCTCTCAACAGACTTCGCTACGCAGTATTTT.

The genes are TRBV7-3 and TRBJ1-6; 7 bases line up with TRBD1. This CDR3 is 13 amino acids long. Per germline, CDR1 SGHTA and CDR2 FQGTGA. J was trimmed by 7 bases and V by 5 bases; bases with no gene match: 2. As DNA, the CDR3 is TGTGCCAGCAGCCTGACAGGGAATTCACCCCTCCACTTT. Its translation: CASSLTGNSPLHF.

The chain employs TRBV25-1 and TRBJ1-2; perhaps TRBD1 as D (6 bases). Germline CDR1 reads MGHDK; CDR2 reads SYGVNS. V was clipped by 7 bases and J by 8 bases, with 17 bases between them. The CDR3 has 13 amino acids. CDR3 in amino acids: CASKQAGEGGYTF. Here the CDR3 DNA reads TGTGCCAGCAAACAAGCAGGGGAAGGGGGCTACACCTTC.

The chain carries TRBV23-1 and TRBJ2-1, with unresolved D. TRBV23-1 is an open reading frame, and its role is uncertain. This CDR3 is 10 amino acids long. The V gene lost 7 bases and the J gene lost 8 bases, with 6 bases spanning the gap. CDR3 coding DNA: TGCGCCAGCACCGAGGATGAGCAGTTCTTC. Its protein product is CASTEDEQFF.

The chain uses TRBV7-6 and TRBJ2-1, with 9 bases aligning to TRBD1. The V gene's germline CDR1 is SGHVS and CDR2 FNYEAQ. The CDR3 consists of 13 residues. With V trimmed by 4 bases and J by 8 bases, 3 bases remained unmatched. Written as DNA, the CDR3 is TGTGCCAGCAGCTCAACAGGGGGCCATGAGCAGTTCTTC. This gives the protein CASSSTGGHEQFF.

This clone was observed a few times. The chain carries TRBV2 and TRBJ2-1; no clear D. The germline V and J ends were trimmed by 3 bases and 4 bases, with 4 bases remaining between them. The CDR3 consists of 12 residues. The germline V gene has CDR1 SNHLY and CDR2 FYNNEI. The CDR3 DNA reads as TGTGCCAGCAGTGACCAATACAATGAGCAGTTCTTC. This gives the protein CASSDQYNEQFF.

V is TRBV12-5 and J is TRBJ2-1, with no clear D. The CDR3 has 17 residues. Trimming removed 0 bases at V and 0 bases at J, with 12 bases between. CDR1 and CDR2 from the germline V gene are LGHNT and FRNRAP. The chain's CDR3 is CASGLVVSRASYNEQFF. In DNA, the CDR3 is TGTGCTAGTGGTTTGGTAGTTTCACGCGCCTCCTACAATGAGCAGTTCTTC. The whole variable domain, filled in from reference TRBV12-5 and TRBJ2-1, reads DARVTQTPRHKVTEMGQEVTMRCQPILGHNTVFWYRQTMMQGLELLAYFRNRAPLDDSGMPKDRFSAEMPDATLATLKIQPSEPRDSAVYFCASGLVVSRASYNEQFFGPGTRLTVL.

The chain carries TRBV25-1 and TRBJ1-6; 8 nucleotides align to TRBD1. Germline CDR1 MGHDK, CDR2 SYGVNS. The CDR3 runs to 14 residues. Losses at the gene ends were 6 bases for V and 7 bases for J; bases not matched to a gene: 5. CDR3 bases: TGTGCCAGCAGCGGACAGGGCTACAATTCACCCCTCCACTTT. Protein sequence: CASSGQGYNSPLHF.